A single sample gave rise to the 9 T cell receptor beta chains below, sequenced in a study of cytomegalovirus exposure and HLA in healthy donors. Vbeta (60) and Jbeta (13) primers were used in the PCR. Clones were sequenced by immunoSEQ multiplex PCR, and TCRdb holds only the in-frame ones, with some missing. The table shows roughly 130,000 clones, with approximately 67% occurring only once. Sequences were obtained from PBMCs. These receptors were collected from a man aged 18-30 years in good health and CMV-seronegative.

The genes are TRBV4-1 and TRBJ2-7; 10 bases match TRBD1. Germline assignment: CDR1 MGHRA and CDR2 YSYEKL. Trimming removed 4 bases from V and 2 bases from J; junction bases left unmatched: 2. The CDR3 sequence is 14 residues long. For the CDR3, the DNA is TGCGCCAGCAGCCGAGGACAGGGGGCCTACGAGCAGTACTTC. Translated: CASSRGQGAYEQYF.

This chain links TRBV5-6 with TRBJ1-3, with D possibly matching TRBD1 (5 bases). Trimming stripped 7 bases from V and 4 bases from J, with 18 bases between. From germline, CDR1 is SGHDT and CDR2 YYEEEE. The CDR3 consists of 15 residues. CDR3 residues: CASSFDTAGGNTIYF. In nucleotides, the CDR3 is TGTGCCAGCTCATTCGACACGGCAGGGGGAAACACCATATATTTT.

The rearrangement uses TRBV19 and TRBJ2-7, with a weak D call TRBD1 (5 bases). The CDR3 is made up of 13 amino acids. V gave up 3 bases and J gave up 7 bases, with 13 bases separating them. The V gene's germline CDR1 is LNHDA and CDR2 SQIVND (reference sequence). CDR3 in amino acids: CASSIGASPEQYF. The CDR3 nucleotides are TGTGCCAGTAGTATTGGGGCCTCCCCGGAGCAGTACTTC.

Comment on this clone: The same CDR3 also results from other DNA sequences found in this sample. This rearrangement joins TRBV9 to TRBJ1-1; no definite D call. The V end lost 0 bases, the J end lost 1 base, and 10 bases lay between the germline ends. The CDR3 loop spans 15 amino acids. Germline CDR1 reads SGDLS; CDR2 reads YYNGEE. In DNA form, the CDR3 reads TGTGCCAGCAGCGTAGGTCACCGGGGGAACACTGAAGCTTTCTTT. Encoded protein: CASSVGHRGNTEAFF.

The V gene is TRBV12-5, the J gene TRBJ1-2; TRBD1 matches 9 bases. Germline V gene lookup returns CDR1 LGHNT and CDR2 FRNRAP. The J segment lost 3 bases and the V segment lost 5 bases, leaving 13 bases of the junction unmatched. This CDR3 comprises 17 residues. CDR3 sequence: CASGVDSARDRDYGYTF. The CDR3 DNA sequence: TGTGCTAGTGGTGTAGATAGTGCCCGGGACAGGGACTATGGCTACACCTTC.

The chain couples TRBV6-4 to TRBJ2-7; 9 bases map to TRBD2. V lost 3 bases to trimming and J lost 6 bases; unmatched junction nucleotides: 3. The germline gives CDR1 MRHNA, CDR2 SNTAGT. This CDR3 spans 13 amino acids. CDR3 coding DNA: TGTGCCAGCAGTGAACTAGCGGGCGGCGAGCAGTACTTC. The encoded protein is CASSELAGGEQYF.

CDR3 region: CASSPWTGNSNQPQHF. In DNA, the CDR3 is TGTGCCAGCAGTCCCTGGACAGGGAATAGCAATCAGCCCCAGCATTTT. The chain links TRBV27 to TRBJ1-5, with 8 bases aligning to TRBD1. The ends lost 5 bases at V and 0 bases at J; junction bases unmatched: 6. Germline V gene sequence: CDR1 MNHEY, CDR2 SMNVEV (reference sequence). CDR3 length: 16 residues.

The chain links TRBV11-1 to TRBJ2-3; a weak D match, TRBD2 (5 bases). The CDR3 totals 13 residues. The germline V gene encodes CDR1 SGHAT and CDR2 FQDESV (reference sequence). With 5 bases removed from V and 5 bases from J, the gap between germline ends came to 11 bases. DNA for the CDR3: TGTGCCAGCAGCACCTCAGAGGGAGATACGCAGTATTTT. Protein product: CASSTSEGDTQYF.

The chain employs TRBV6-5 and TRBJ1-1; 10 nucleotides align to TRBD1. CDR1 MNHEY and CDR2 SVGAGI come from the germline V gene. The length of the CDR3 is 15 residues. V trimming: 6 bases; J trimming: 2 bases; junction bases outside the gene matches: 6. CDR3: CASSGQGGGNTEAFF. Written as DNA, the CDR3 is TGTGCCAGCAGCGGACAGGGGGGAGGAAACACTGAAGCTTTCTTT.